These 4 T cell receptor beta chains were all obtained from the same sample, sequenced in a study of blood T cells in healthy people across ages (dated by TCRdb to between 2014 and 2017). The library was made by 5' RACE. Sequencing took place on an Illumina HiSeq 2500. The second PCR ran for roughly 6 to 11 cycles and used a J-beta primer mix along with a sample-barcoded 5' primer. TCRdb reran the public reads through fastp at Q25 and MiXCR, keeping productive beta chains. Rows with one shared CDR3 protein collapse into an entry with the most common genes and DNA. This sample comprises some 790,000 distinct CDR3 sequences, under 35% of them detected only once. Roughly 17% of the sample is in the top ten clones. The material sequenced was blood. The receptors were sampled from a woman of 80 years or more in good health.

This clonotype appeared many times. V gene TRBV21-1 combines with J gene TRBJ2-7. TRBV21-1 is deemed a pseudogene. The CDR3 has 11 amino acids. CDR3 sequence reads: CASHRSDEQYF. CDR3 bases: TGTGCCAGCCATCGAAGCGACGAGCAGTACTTC.

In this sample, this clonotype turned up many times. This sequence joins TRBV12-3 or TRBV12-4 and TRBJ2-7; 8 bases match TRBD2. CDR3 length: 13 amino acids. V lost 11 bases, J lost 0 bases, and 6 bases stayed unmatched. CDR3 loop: CAVGRGSSYEQYF. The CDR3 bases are TGTGCCGTCGGGAGGGGGAGCTCCTACGAGCAGTACTTC.

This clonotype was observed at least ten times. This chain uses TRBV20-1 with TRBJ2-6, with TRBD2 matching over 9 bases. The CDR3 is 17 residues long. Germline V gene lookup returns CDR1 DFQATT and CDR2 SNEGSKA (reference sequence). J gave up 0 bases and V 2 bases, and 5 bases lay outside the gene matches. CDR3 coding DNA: TGCAGTGCTAGAACTAGCGGGTCCCGCTCTGGGGCCAACGTCCTGACTTTC. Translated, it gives CSARTSGSRSGANVLTF.

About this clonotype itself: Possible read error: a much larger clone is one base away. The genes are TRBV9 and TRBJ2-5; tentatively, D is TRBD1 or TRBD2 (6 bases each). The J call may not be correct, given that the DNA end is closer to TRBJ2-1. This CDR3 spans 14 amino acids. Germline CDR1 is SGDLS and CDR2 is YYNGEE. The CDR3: CASSPTGTWETQFF. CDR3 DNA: TGTGCCAGCAGCCCTACAGGGACTTGGGAGACCCAGTTCTTC.